These T cell receptor beta chains were read from a single sample in a study of T cell responses to AZD1222 COVID-19 vaccine. Here immunoSEQ multiplex PCR was the method, and the copy in TCRdb shows in-frame clones only, minus some. In the table there are 130,000 to 150,000 clones, around 90% of which are singletons. Source: peripheral blood, taken on day 0 of AZD1222 vaccination. These receptor sequences come from an adult in good health. CDR3s include the opening cysteine and the closing phenylalanine or tryptophan. A D gene is named only where the DNA matches it firmly. For some rows the clone size is stated as once, few or many, or as a class when expanded; others skip it.

clone_size,j_call,v_call,d_call,cdr3_nt,cdr3_aa
NA,TRBJ2-1,TRBV10-3,NA,TGTGCCAGCGGCTGGGGCGTAGGTTCCCATGAGCAGTTCTTC,CASGWGVGSHEQFF
NA,TRBJ2-7,TRBV5-1,NA,TGCGCCAGCAGCACCCCCACTTATGAGTTCGGGGTGGGCCCCTACGAGCAGTACTTC,CASSTPTYEFGVGPYEQYF
NA,TRBJ2-5,TRBV27,NA,TGTGCCAGCAGTTTACTCAGGGACCCCCAAGAGACCCAGTACTTC,CASSLLRDPQETQYF
NA,TRBJ2-1,TRBV4-3,TRBD1,TGCGCCAGCAGCCATGTCGGGGACAGGGAGATTTACAATGAGCAGTTCTTC,CASSHVGDREIYNEQFF
NA,TRBJ2-7,TRBV18,TRBD2,TGTGCCAGCTCACCACTCTTAGCGGGGGGCTCCTACGAGCAGTACTTC,CASSPLLAGGSYEQYF
NA,TRBJ2-7,TRBV6-2/TRBV6-3,NA,TGTGCCAGCAGTTACGGACGTACCTCCTACGAGCAGTACTTC,CASSYGRTSYEQYF
once,TRBJ1-2,TRBV12-3/TRBV12-4,NA,TGTGCCAGCAGTGAGGGGGGAACCTATGGCTACACCTTC,CASSEGGTYGYTF
once,TRBJ1-4,TRBV7-9,NA,TGTGCCAGCAGCTTAGGACCACAGGGTAACGAAAAACTGTTTTTT,CASSLGPQGNEKLFF
NA,TRBJ2-5,TRBV19,NA,TGTGCCAGTAGTCCCGGGTCCGGGAGTTTCCAAGAGACCCAGTACTTC,CASSPGSGSFQETQYF
NA,TRBJ2-1,TRBV2,NA,TGTGCCAGCAAGACAGCTTACAATGAGCAGTTCTTC,CASKTAYNEQFF
NA,TRBJ1-2,TRBV7-8,NA,TGTGCCAGCAGCTTAGGATACAGGGTCGTCGGCTACACCTTC,CASSLGYRVVGYTF
NA,TRBJ2-4,TRBV25-1,NA,TGTGCCAGCAGTGAGTCAGGGTTAGTGGAAAACATTCAGTACTTC,CASSESGLVENIQYF
NA,TRBJ2-5,TRBV7-8,TRBD2,TGTGCCAGCAGCTTAGAATCAGCGGGGGGCGGTCTTTTTGAGCGGAAACAAGAGACCCAGTACTTC,CASSLESAGGGLFERKQETQYF
NA,TRBJ1-2,TRBV9,NA,TGTGCCAGCAGCGGGCTGAAGGCGGAGAGGAGTCGGGACTACACCTTC,CASSGLKAERSRDYTF
NA,TRBJ2-1,TRBV13,TRBD1,TGTGCCAGCAGCTGGGAGTACCGGGACAGGGGGCACAATGAGCAGTTCTTC,CASSWEYRDRGHNEQFF
once,TRBJ2-7,TRBV15,TRBD1,TGTGCCACCGGAACGGACAGGGGGGAATACGAGCAGTACTTC,CATGTDRGEYEQYF
NA,TRBJ2-2,TRBV9,NA,TGTGCCAGCAGCCCCGTGGGGGGGCTAAACACCGGGGAGCTGTTTTTT,CASSPVGGLNTGELFF
NA,TRBJ2-7,TRBV7-3,NA,TGTGCCAGCAGCTTACGGCACGGGTTGGACGAGCAGTACTTC,CASSLRHGLDEQYF
NA,TRBJ1-5,TRBV29-1,NA,TGCAGAGGGGGGGAAGATCAGCCCCAGCATTTT,CRGGEDQPQHF
NA,TRBJ2-3,TRBV13,NA,TGTGCCAGCAGCTTCAATCGACTATCCCGGAGGGTCACAGATACGCAGTATTTT,CASSFNRLSRRVTDTQYF
NA,TRBJ1-5,TRBV19,NA,TGTGCCAGTAGTATTCTGACCGGGGATGGAAATCAGCCCCAGCATTTT,CASSILTGDGNQPQHF
NA,TRBJ1-2,TRBV11-1,NA,TGTGCCAGCAGCCCCTTCGCGTCAGCGACCGGCTACACCTTC,CASSPFASATGYTF
NA,TRBJ2-1,TRBV28,TRBD1,TGTGCCAGCAGTACCCTCCGGGACAGGGGTTACAATGAGCAGTTCTTC,CASSTLRDRGYNEQFF
NA,TRBJ2-1,TRBV5-4,NA,TGTGCCAGCAGCCCCCCTAGCGCGTCCTACAATGAGCAGTTCTTC,CASSPPSASYNEQFF
NA,TRBJ1-1,TRBV18,NA,TGTGCCAGCTCCTCAAACAGTTGGGGTGAAGCTTTCTTT,CASSSNSWGEAFF
NA,TRBJ1-2,TRBV7-9,NA,TGTGCCAGCAGCTTAGCCGGGTATGACTACACCTTC,CASSLAGYDYTF
NA,TRBJ1-1,TRBV4-3,NA,TGCGCCAGCAGCCAAAAGGTCAGGATCGGAGGGACTGAAGCTTTCTTT,CASSQKVRIGGTEAFF
NA,TRBJ1-2,TRBV5-1,TRBD1,TGCGCCAGCAGCTCTGGGGACAGGGGTAACTATGGCTACACCTTC,CASSSGDRGNYGYTF
NA,TRBJ1-2,TRBV9,NA,TGTGCCAGCAGCGGAGCAGGCTTGGCCTATGGCTACACCTTC,CASSGAGLAYGYTF
NA,TRBJ1-1,TRBV29-1,NA,TGCAGCGTTTCCATGATGGCTGAAGCTTTCTTT,CSVSMMAEAFF
NA,TRBJ1-5,TRBV6-5,NA,TGTGCCAGCAGGGGAACAGGGAATCAGCCCCAGCATTTT,CASRGTGNQPQHF
NA,TRBJ1-3,TRBV7-6,NA,TGTGCCAGCAGTCAGCTTGCCGGGGGCAGGGCCATATATTTT,CASSQLAGGRAIYF
NA,TRBJ1-1,TRBV6-5,TRBD1,TGTGCCAGCCCCGACAGGGCGAACACTGAAGCTTTCTTT,CASPDRANTEAFF
NA,TRBJ1-1,TRBV2,NA,TGTGCCAGCAGCGCACAAGACGGAATTGAAGCTTTCTTT,CASSAQDGIEAFF